A selection of T cell receptor beta chains follows, all from one sample in a study of T cell responses to AZD1222 COVID-19 vaccine. Assay: immunoSEQ multiplex PCR; the TCRdb copy retains only in-frame clones and omits some. The top ten clones hold approximately 1% of a sample with some 200,000 clones, 85% to 95% of them seen once. The sequenced sample was peripheral blood, obtained on day 0 of MenACWY control vaccination. These receptors were obtained from an adult in good health. Both conserved end residues are part of each CDR3. The order of the fields is clone size, J gene, D gene, V gene, CDR3 protein, CDR3 DNA. The D gene is left open where the match is weak. Not all rows give a size; the values are once, few, many and, for expanded clones, a class.

>.|TRBJ1-5|.|TRBV15
CATSREGRNSNQPQHF
TGTGCCACCAGCAGAGAAGGCAGAAATAGCAATCAGCCCCAGCATTTT
>.|TRBJ1-4|.|TRBV19
CASGSQAQNEKLFF
TGTGCCAGTGGTTCCCAGGCCCAAAATGAAAAACTGTTTTTT
>.|TRBJ1-1|.|TRBV5-4
CASSPRGLNTEAFF
TGTGCCAGCAGCCCTCGGGGGCTGAACACTGAAGCTTTCTTT
>.|TRBJ1-5|.|TRBV3-1/TRBV3-2
CASSQDFGQPQHF
TGTGCCAGCAGCCAAGATTTCGGCCAGCCCCAGCATTTT
>.|TRBJ1-2|.|TRBV7-8
CASSLLVQAGGYTF
TGTGCCAGCAGCTTACTCGTCCAAGCGGGGGGCTACACCTTC
>few|TRBJ1-5|.|TRBV4-1
CASWGVGYDQPQHF
TGCGCCAGCTGGGGGGTGGGCTACGATCAGCCCCAGCATTTT
>.|TRBJ1-1|.|TRBV5-4
CASSLGTSEAFF
TGTGCCAGCAGCTTAGGGACATCTGAAGCTTTCTTT
>.|TRBJ2-2|.|TRBV24-1
CATEGNTGELFF
TGTGCCACCGAGGGGAACACCGGGGAGCTGTTTTTT
>.|TRBJ2-1|TRBD2|TRBV6-1
CASSGLSGGNEQFF
TGTGCCAGCAGTGGGCTTAGCGGGGGCAATGAGCAGTTCTTC
>.|TRBJ1-2|.|TRBV5-1
CASGLGGPNYGYTF
TGCGCCAGCGGCCTGGGGGGGCCTAACTATGGCTACACCTTC
>.|TRBJ1-5|.|TRBV2
CASSRYLGQVNSNQPQHF
TGTGCCAGCAGTCGTTATCTTGGGCAGGTAAATAGCAATCAGCCCCAGCATTTT
>.|TRBJ1-4|.|TRBV27
CASSLEFF
TGTGCCAGCAGTTTAGAGTTTTTT
>.|TRBJ1-2|.|TRBV6-6
CASSYYGTDYGYTF
TGTGCCAGCAGTTATTACGGGACGGACTATGGCTACACCTTC
>.|TRBJ1-2|.|TRBV6-5
CASTGSGRNYGYTF
TGTGCCAGCACCGGATCAGGACGGAACTATGGCTACACCTTC
>once|TRBJ2-1|TRBD1|TRBV2
CASRTGQGIYNEQFF
TGTGCCAGCAGGACGGGACAGGGTATCTACAATGAGCAGTTCTTC
>.|TRBJ2-7|TRBD2|TRBV13
CASSRGGGEQYF
TGTGCCAGCAGCCGCGGGGGTGGCGAGCAGTACTTC
>.|TRBJ1-2|TRBD1|TRBV5-6
CASSRDRGGYGYTF
TGTGCCAGCAGCCGGGACAGGGGTGGGTATGGCTACACCTTC
>.|TRBJ1-4|.|TRBV7-6
CASSLGVFEKLFF
TGTGCCAGCAGCTTAGGGGTTTTTGAAAAACTGTTTTTT
>once|TRBJ1-3|.|TRBV2
CASTLSGIGNTIYF
TGTGCCAGTACGCTATCGGGAATAGGAAACACCATATATTTT
>.|TRBJ2-3|TRBD1|TRBV5-3
CARSWGGAGGFKDTQYF
TGTGCCAGAAGCTGGGGTGGGGCAGGGGGATTCAAAGATACGCAGTATTTT
>.|TRBJ2-2|.|TRBV24-1
CATSDSGWGPARGTGELFF
TGTGCCACCAGTGATTCTGGTTGGGGGCCGGCGAGGGGAACCGGGGAGCTGTTTTTT
>.|TRBJ2-3|TRBD1|TRBV5-1
CASRQGASDTQYF
TGCGCCAGCAGACAGGGGGCATCAGATACGCAGTATTTT
>.|TRBJ2-2|.|TRBV12-5
CASGLSARITGELFF
TGTGCTAGTGGTTTGTCGGCCAGGATCACCGGGGAGCTGTTTTTT
>.|TRBJ2-2|TRBD1|TRBV10-1
CASSESGTGVAGELFF
TGCGCCAGCAGTGAATCCGGGACAGGGGTGGCCGGGGAGCTGTTTTTT